The rows below give T cell receptor beta chains drawn from one sample of a study of T-cell reconstitution after alpha-beta-depleted transplantation in children. TCRdb reprocessed the PCR reads via MiXCR and lists one record per CDR3 protein. The sample records roughly 190,000 distinct CDR3 sequences, 14% to 15% being singletons. The sequenced sample was PBMCs from the stem cell graft donor, obtained from the stem cell graft. The receptors here all came from a human donor who donated a stem cell graft to a child with acute lymphoblastic leukemia. Each CDR3 is given with its conserved first and last residue. Fields, in order: V gene, CDR3 length, clone size, J gene, D gene, CDR3 DNA, CDR3 protein. The D gene is left open where the match is weak. Rows give clone size only sometimes, using once, few, many, or a class for an expanded clone.

v_gene: TRBV12-3/TRBV12-4
len: 14
abundance: many
j_gene: TRBJ1-3
d_gene: TRBD1
CDR3nt: TGTGCCAGCAGCCACTTCGGACAGGGGGCCACCATATATTTT
CDR3aa: CASSHFGQGATIYF

v_gene: TRBV7-2
len: 13
abundance: many
j_gene: TRBJ2-1
d_gene: NA
CDR3nt: TGTGCCAGCAGCATGGGACGACAAAATGAGCAGTTCTTC
CDR3aa: CASSMGRQNEQFF

v_gene: TRBV7-8
len: 17
abundance: NA
j_gene: TRBJ2-1
d_gene: NA
CDR3nt: TGTGCCAGCAGCTTAGGACGGTTTTCCAGTGTGATGGATGAGCAGTTCTTC
CDR3aa: CASSLGRFSSVMDEQFF

v_gene: TRBV20-1
len: 15
abundance: many
j_gene: TRBJ1-1
d_gene: NA
CDR3nt: TGCAGTGCTAGAGGTCCAGCGGGACAGAACACTGAAGCTTTCTTT
CDR3aa: CSARGPAGQNTEAFF

v_gene: TRBV18
len: 15
abundance: many
j_gene: TRBJ2-2
d_gene: NA
CDR3nt: TGTGCCAGCTCACCAGGGACCGAGAGCACCGGGGAGCTGTTTTTT
CDR3aa: CASSPGTESTGELFF

v_gene: TRBV20-1
len: 11
abundance: few
j_gene: TRBJ2-1
d_gene: NA
CDR3nt: TGCAGTGCTAGACTAGCAGATGAGCAGTTCTTC
CDR3aa: CSARLADEQFF

v_gene: TRBV29-1
len: 12
abundance: many
j_gene: TRBJ2-7
d_gene: NA
CDR3nt: TGCAGCGTTGATCGGGGGGCGAACGAGCAGTACTTC
CDR3aa: CSVDRGANEQYF

v_gene: TRBV12-3/TRBV12-4
len: 16
abundance: many
j_gene: TRBJ2-2
d_gene: NA
CDR3nt: TGTGCCAGCAGCTCGCTGTGGGAGAGGAACACCGGGGAGCTGTTTTTT
CDR3aa: CASSSLWERNTGELFF

v_gene: TRBV29-1
len: 13
abundance: many
j_gene: TRBJ2-7
d_gene: NA
CDR3nt: TGCAGCGTTAAGCAGGGGAATCTCCACGAGCAGTACTTC
CDR3aa: CSVKQGNLHEQYF

v_gene: TRBV6-5
len: 12
abundance: NA
j_gene: TRBJ2-3
d_gene: NA
CDR3nt: TGTGCCAGCGGTCCTACTCAAGATACGCAGTATTTT
CDR3aa: CASGPTQDTQYF

v_gene: TRBV27
len: 15
abundance: many
j_gene: TRBJ2-7
d_gene: TRBD1
CDR3nt: TGTGCCAGCAGCCCTAGGACAGGGTTGGTTTACGAGCAGTACTTC
CDR3aa: CASSPRTGLVYEQYF

v_gene: TRBV3-1
len: 12
abundance: NA
j_gene: TRBJ2-7
d_gene: NA
CDR3nt: TGTGCCAGCAGCCAATACGGCTACGAGCAGTACTTC
CDR3aa: CASSQYGYEQYF

v_gene: TRBV20-1
len: 13
abundance: few
j_gene: TRBJ1-2
d_gene: NA
CDR3nt: TGCAGTGCTACCGAACAGGTCGTGGGTGGCTACACCTTC
CDR3aa: CSATEQVVGGYTF

v_gene: TRBV7-8
len: 13
abundance: many
j_gene: TRBJ2-1
d_gene: NA
CDR3nt: TGTGCCAGCAGCTTATTGGCCTACAATGAGCAGTTCTTC
CDR3aa: CASSLLAYNEQFF

v_gene: TRBV5-1
len: 18
abundance: many
j_gene: TRBJ2-2
d_gene: TRBD2
CDR3nt: TGCGCCAGCAGCTTGGGGCCTCTAGCGGGAGGATGGACCGGGGAGCTGTTTTTT
CDR3aa: CASSLGPLAGGWTGELFF

v_gene: TRBV11-2
len: 14
abundance: many
j_gene: TRBJ2-2
d_gene: NA
CDR3nt: TGTGCCAGCACCGCTCGGGGAATCACCGGGGAGCTGTTTTTT
CDR3aa: CASTARGITGELFF

v_gene: TRBV5-1
len: 14
abundance: many
j_gene: TRBJ2-1
d_gene: TRBD1
CDR3nt: TGCGCCAGCGGCCGGGACAGCTCCTACAATGAGCAGTTCTTC
CDR3aa: CASGRDSSYNEQFF

v_gene: TRBV6-1
len: 15
abundance: many
j_gene: TRBJ2-6
d_gene: NA
CDR3nt: TGTGCCAGCAGAGCCGGGTCCTCTGGGGCCAACGTCCTGACTTTC
CDR3aa: CASRAGSSGANVLTF

v_gene: TRBV3-1
len: 15
abundance: few
j_gene: TRBJ2-2
d_gene: NA
CDR3nt: TGTGCCAGCAGCCAAGGAGGGTCCGACACCGGGGAGCTGTTTTTT
CDR3aa: CASSQGGSDTGELFF

v_gene: TRBV12-3/TRBV12-4
len: 15
abundance: many
j_gene: TRBJ2-1
d_gene: NA
CDR3nt: TGTGCCAGCAGCTTAGCCGGGTACCCTAGGGATGAGCAGTTCTTC
CDR3aa: CASSLAGYPRDEQFF

v_gene: TRBV19
len: 18
abundance: few
j_gene: TRBJ1-1
d_gene: NA
CDR3nt: TGTGCCAGTAGTATAGACATCTTTAGGATGCGGACGAACACTGAAGCTTTCTTT
CDR3aa: CASSIDIFRMRTNTEAFF

v_gene: TRBV5-5
len: 13
abundance: few
j_gene: TRBJ1-2
d_gene: NA
CDR3nt: TGTGCCAGCAGCTTGGTCAGGGCGAGGGGCTACACCTTC
CDR3aa: CASSLVRARGYTF

v_gene: TRBV5-1
len: 16
abundance: many
j_gene: TRBJ2-5
d_gene: NA
CDR3nt: TGCGCCAGCAGCTTGGGTACAGGCACCACACCGGAGACCCAGTACTTC
CDR3aa: CASSLGTGTTPETQYF

v_gene: TRBV7-9
len: 12
abundance: few
j_gene: TRBJ1-1
d_gene: NA
CDR3nt: TGTGCCAGCAGCTTACAGAACACTGAAGCTTTCTTT
CDR3aa: CASSLQNTEAFF

v_gene: TRBV20-1
len: 15
abundance: many
j_gene: TRBJ2-1
d_gene: TRBD2
CDR3nt: TGCAGTGCTATTCATTCTAGCGGGACCGGCAATGAGCAGTTCTTC
CDR3aa: CSAIHSSGTGNEQFF

v_gene: TRBV10-3
len: 11
abundance: many
j_gene: TRBJ2-5
d_gene: NA
CDR3nt: TGTGCCATTGGGGAGGAAGAGACCCAGTACTTC
CDR3aa: CAIGEEETQYF

v_gene: TRBV10-3
len: 13
abundance: many
j_gene: TRBJ2-7
d_gene: TRBD1
CDR3nt: TGTGCCATCAGTGAGGGGACAGGGAACGAGCAGTACTTC
CDR3aa: CAISEGTGNEQYF

v_gene: TRBV7-2
len: 14
abundance: many
j_gene: TRBJ1-2
d_gene: NA
CDR3nt: TGTGCCAGCAGCTCACCGACAGGTTCCGGGGGCTACACCTTC
CDR3aa: CASSSPTGSGGYTF

v_gene: TRBV28
len: 14
abundance: many
j_gene: TRBJ1-1
d_gene: NA
CDR3nt: TGTGCCAGCATTCTACGGGGTAGGGGAACTGAAGCTTTCTTT
CDR3aa: CASILRGRGTEAFF

v_gene: TRBV25-1
len: 16
abundance: many
j_gene: TRBJ2-5
d_gene: TRBD1
CDR3nt: TGTGCCAGCAGTGAAGGGACAGGGCTACTCCAAGAGACCCAGTACTTC
CDR3aa: CASSEGTGLLQETQYF

v_gene: TRBV12-3/TRBV12-4
len: 13
abundance: once
j_gene: TRBJ1-2
d_gene: NA
CDR3nt: TGTGCCAGCAGTTTAAGGTCAGGGGATGGCTACACCTTC
CDR3aa: CASSLRSGDGYTF

v_gene: TRBV10-3
len: 13
abundance: many
j_gene: TRBJ1-5
d_gene: NA
CDR3nt: TGTGCCACCCAAGGCCAGGGATACGTGCCCCAGCATTTT
CDR3aa: CATQGQGYVPQHF

v_gene: TRBV29-1
len: 13
abundance: many
j_gene: TRBJ1-5
d_gene: TRBD1
CDR3nt: TGCAGCGCCCAGGGACAGGTCGACCAGCCCCAGCATTTT
CDR3aa: CSAQGQVDQPQHF

v_gene: TRBV29-1
len: 15
abundance: many
j_gene: TRBJ1-1
d_gene: TRBD1
CDR3nt: TGCAGCGTACCAGCACCAGGGGGGGTAGGCACTGAAGCTTTCTTT
CDR3aa: CSVPAPGGVGTEAFF

v_gene: TRBV20-1
len: 13
abundance: many
j_gene: TRBJ2-7
d_gene: NA
CDR3nt: TGCAGTGCTGAGACGGGGAGCTCCTACGAGCAGTACTTC
CDR3aa: CSAETGSSYEQYF

v_gene: TRBV4-1
len: 16
abundance: many
j_gene: TRBJ2-2
d_gene: TRBD1
CDR3nt: TGCGCCAGCAGCCAAACCGGGACAGGGGTACCGGGGGAGCTGTTTTTT
CDR3aa: CASSQTGTGVPGELFF

v_gene: TRBV6-5
len: 15
abundance: NA
j_gene: TRBJ1-2
d_gene: NA
CDR3nt: TGTGCCAGCAGCCGGCAAGGGTTCCGGACGCAACCATGGACCTTC
CDR3aa: CASSRQGFRTQPWTF

v_gene: TRBV5-1
len: 15
abundance: many
j_gene: TRBJ2-2
d_gene: TRBD2
CDR3nt: TGCGCCAGCAGCTTGTCTAGCGGGAACACCGGGGAGCTGTTTTTT
CDR3aa: CASSLSSGNTGELFF

v_gene: TRBV21-1
len: 20
abundance: many
j_gene: TRBJ2-2
d_gene: NA
CDR3nt: TGTGCCAGCAGCAGAGACCCCGGGACTAGCGGGAGGGTGAACACCGGGGAGCTGTTTTTT
CDR3aa: CASSRDPGTSGRVNTGELFF

v_gene: TRBV5-1
len: 13
abundance: many
j_gene: TRBJ1-2
d_gene: NA
CDR3nt: TGCGCCAGCAGGCGTACAGGGCAGGATGGCTACACCTTC
CDR3aa: CASRRTGQDGYTF

v_gene: TRBV7-8
len: 17
abundance: many
j_gene: TRBJ2-7
d_gene: TRBD2
CDR3nt: TGTGCCAGCATTCGACGGGATTTAGCGGGAGGGCCGGACGAGCAGTACTTC
CDR3aa: CASIRRDLAGGPDEQYF

v_gene: TRBV6-1
len: 14
abundance: many
j_gene: TRBJ1-2
d_gene: TRBD1
CDR3nt: TGTGCCAGCACCCAGGACAGGGTCGGCTATGGCTACACCTTC
CDR3aa: CASTQDRVGYGYTF

v_gene: TRBV5-5
len: 15
abundance: NA
j_gene: TRBJ2-2
d_gene: NA
CDR3nt: TGTGCCAGCAGCCGGGGGATCCTGAACACCGGGGAGCTGTTTTTT
CDR3aa: CASSRGILNTGELFF

v_gene: TRBV29-1
len: 15
abundance: many
j_gene: TRBJ1-5
d_gene: NA
CDR3nt: TGCAGCGTGAGGGTCGACGGGACATCCGATCAGCCCCAGCATTTT
CDR3aa: CSVRVDGTSDQPQHF

v_gene: TRBV7-9
len: 15
abundance: many
j_gene: TRBJ2-7
d_gene: NA
CDR3nt: TGTGCCAGCAGCGGCCGGGGGACAAGGAGCTACGAGCAGTACTTC
CDR3aa: CASSGRGTRSYEQYF

v_gene: TRBV7-9
len: 13
abundance: once
j_gene: TRBJ1-1
d_gene: NA
CDR3nt: TGTGCCAGCAGCCTTTCGGTTGACACTGAAGCTTTCTTT
CDR3aa: CASSLSVDTEAFF

v_gene: TRBV20-1
len: 12
abundance: many
j_gene: TRBJ2-7
d_gene: TRBD2
CDR3nt: TGCAGTGTGGGCGGGAGTTCCTACGAGCAGTACTTC
CDR3aa: CSVGGSSYEQYF

v_gene: TRBV24-1
len: 17
abundance: NA
j_gene: TRBJ2-3
d_gene: NA
CDR3nt: TGTGCCACCAGTGACCACTTCGGAACGGAGGGCACAGATACGCAGTATTTT
CDR3aa: CATSDHFGTEGTDTQYF

v_gene: TRBV2
len: 17
abundance: few
j_gene: TRBJ2-7
d_gene: NA
CDR3nt: TGTGCCAGCAGTGAATATGGGGGCCCCCCGAAACATGACGAGCAGTACTTC
CDR3aa: CASSEYGGPPKHDEQYF

v_gene: TRBV12-3/TRBV12-4
len: 16
abundance: many
j_gene: TRBJ2-1
d_gene: TRBD1
CDR3nt: TGTGCCAGCAGCCAAGGGACAGGGGCGTCCTACAATGAGCAGTTCTTC
CDR3aa: CASSQGTGASYNEQFF

v_gene: TRBV10-3
len: 16
abundance: few
j_gene: TRBJ1-1
d_gene: TRBD1
CDR3nt: TGTGCCATCAGCCCCTCGGACAGGGATGTGAACACTGAAGCTTTCTTT
CDR3aa: CAISPSDRDVNTEAFF

v_gene: TRBV15
len: 13
abundance: many
j_gene: TRBJ1-2
d_gene: NA
CDR3nt: TGTGCCACCAGCTCTCGGGGGGCAAATGGCTACACCTTC
CDR3aa: CATSSRGANGYTF

v_gene: TRBV27
len: 16
abundance: many
j_gene: TRBJ2-2
d_gene: NA
CDR3nt: TGTGCCAGCAGTTTATCACCAACAGGGTACACCGGGGAGCTGTTTTTT
CDR3aa: CASSLSPTGYTGELFF

v_gene: TRBV7-9
len: 13
abundance: many
j_gene: TRBJ2-7
d_gene: TRBD1
CDR3nt: TGTGCCAGCAGCTTAACAGGGGCTGGCGAGCAGTACTTC
CDR3aa: CASSLTGAGEQYF

v_gene: TRBV5-6
len: 17
abundance: NA
j_gene: TRBJ1-1
d_gene: NA
CDR3nt: TGTGCCAGCAGCTTCGTACAGGCTCCCCTAACGAACGCTGAAGCTTTCTTT
CDR3aa: CASSFVQAPLTNAEAFF

v_gene: TRBV2
len: 13
abundance: many
j_gene: TRBJ1-5
d_gene: NA
CDR3nt: TGTGCCAGCAGTGAGGAGAGCAATCAGCCCCAGCATTTT
CDR3aa: CASSEESNQPQHF

v_gene: TRBV20-1
len: 15
abundance: many
j_gene: TRBJ2-2
d_gene: NA
CDR3nt: TGCAGTGCTAGGACGCGGAACAGGAACACCGGGGAGCTGTTTTTT
CDR3aa: CSARTRNRNTGELFF

v_gene: TRBV29-1
len: 15
abundance: once
j_gene: TRBJ1-3
d_gene: TRBD1
CDR3nt: TGCAGCGTCGGTATTGACAGGGGCAGTGGAAACACCATATATTTT
CDR3aa: CSVGIDRGSGNTIYF

v_gene: TRBV6-6
len: 16
abundance: NA
j_gene: TRBJ1-1
d_gene: TRBD1
CDR3nt: TGTGCCAGCAGTCCGGGAGCACAGGGGTTAAACACTGAAGCTTTCTTT
CDR3aa: CASSPGAQGLNTEAFF

v_gene: TRBV4-1
len: 18
abundance: few
j_gene: TRBJ2-2
d_gene: TRBD2
CDR3nt: TGCGCCAGCAGCCAAGATCGGGCTAGCGGTCTAGAGACCGGGGAGCTGTTTTTT
CDR3aa: CASSQDRASGLETGELFF